What follows are 25 T cell receptor beta chains derived from one specimen sequenced in a study of regulatory and conventional T cells in RAG deficiency. The sorted regulatory T cells were CD4+, CD25-high and CD127-low, with genomic DNA sequenced. TCRdb keeps only in-frame clones here, not all; method: immunoSEQ multiplex PCR. The repertoire holds over 10,000 clones, with roughly 95% as singletons. The same sample was also used in a study of regulatory T cells. That source reports: Primers: 52 TRBV forward and 13 TRBJ reverse.

The sample taken for sequencing was CD127- CD25+ CD4+ Tregs sorted from blood. These receptor sequences come from a human donor in good health.

The rearrangement uses TRBV5-1 and TRBJ2-6, with D possibly matching TRBD1 (5 bases). The CDR3 loop spans 16 amino acids. The V end was cut by 4 bases, the J end by 0 bases, with 11 bases between. CDR1 is SGHRS, CDR2 YFSETQ, per germline. The CDR3, as DNA: TGCGCCAGCAGCCAGGACACGACCTCTGGGGCCAACGTCCTGACTTTC. Translating it yields CASSQDTTSGANVLTF.

The rearrangement uses TRBV11-2 and TRBJ2-3; no clear D. The CDR3 spans 13 residues. Germline lookup yields CDR1 SGHAT and CDR2 FQNNGV. V was pared by 0 bases and J by 2 bases, with 3 bases between. The chain's CDR3 is CASSLDLTDTQYF. DNA of the CDR3: TGTGCCAGCAGCTTAGATCTCACAGATACGCAGTATTTT.

This clone was counted between two and nine times. The rearrangement links TRBV18 to TRBJ2-3, with D maybe TRBD2 (5 bases). Looked up from germline, CDR1 is KGHSH and CDR2 is LQKENI. The germline V and J ends were trimmed by 5 bases and 2 bases, with 14 bases remaining between them. The CDR3 has 15 residues. The CDR3 loop is CASSSTGFPTDTQYF. The CDR3 nucleotides are TGTGCCAGCTCATCAACGGGATTTCCCACAGATACGCAGTATTTT.

The chain recombines TRBV5-1 with TRBJ2-7; D possibly corresponds to TRBD1 (6 bases). V lost 4 bases, J lost 0 bases, and 8 bases lay in between. This CDR3 contains 13 residues. Germline V gives CDR1 SGHRS, CDR2 YFSETQ. The DNA of the CDR3 is TGCGCCAGCAGCCGACAGGACTCCTACGAGCAGTACTTC. It specifies CASSRQDSYEQYF.

V and J are TRBV18 and TRBJ1-2; TRBD1 is a possible D gene (6 bases). Germline-derived CDR1 and CDR2 are KGHSH and LQKENI. V lost 7 bases and J 5 bases, leaving 17 bases between the germline ends. The CDR3 length is 14 residues. As DNA, the CDR3 is TGTGCCAGCTTGCCGGGACACACGCTTTATGGCTACACCTTC. Amino acid sequence: CASLPGHTLYGYTF.

The CDR3 bases are TGTGCCAGCAGCGGCGGGACAGGGATATATAGCAATCAGCCCCAGCATTTT. The encoded protein is CASSGGTGIYSNQPQHF. This chain connects TRBV11-2 to TRBJ1-5; 9 nucleotides align to TRBD1. The CDR3 length is 17 residues. The J segment lost 0 bases and the V segment lost 5 bases, leaving 8 bases of the junction unmatched. Germline V gives CDR1 SGHAT, CDR2 FQNNGV.

V is TRBV11-2 and J is TRBJ1-2; no firm D call. CDR1 and CDR2 (germline): SGHAT, FQNNGV. CDR3 size: 13 residues. Trimming shortened V by 2 bases and J by 4 bases, and 8 bases separated the two germline ends. In nucleotides, the CDR3 is TGTGCCAGCAGCTTACAGACTCCCTATGGCTACACCTTC. Its protein product is CASSLQTPYGYTF. The entire variable domain, with the rest obtained from reference TRBV11-2 and TRBJ1-2, is as follows: EAGVAQSPRYKIIEKRQSVAFWCNPISGHATLYWYQQILGQGPKLLIQFQNNGVVDDSQLPKDRFSAERLKGVDSTLKIQPAKLEDSAVYLCASSLQTPYGYTFGSGTRLTVV.

The gene calls are TRBV7-2 and TRBJ1-5; D unclear. Trimming removed 3 bases from V and 0 bases from J, with 12 bases in between. CDR3 length: 16 amino acids. The germline V gene has CDR1 SGHTA and CDR2 FQGNSA. CDR3 bases: TGTGCCAGCAGCTTCCAGATTTATTATAGCAATCAGCCCCAGCATTTT. Translation gives CASSFQIYYSNQPQHF.

The rearrangement links TRBV4-1 to TRBJ2-7, with 7 bases fitting TRBD1. With 3 bases clipped from V and 3 bases from J, the junction kept 8 bases outside the gene matches. This CDR3 spans 15 amino acids. Germline CDR1 is MGHRA and CDR2 is YSYEKL. The CDR3 protein is CASSQSRGQSYEQYF. CDR3 in DNA: TGCGCCAGCAGCCAGTCTAGGGGACAGAGCTACGAGCAGTACTTC.

The chain links TRBV29-1 to TRBJ2-2, with 9 bases lining up with TRBD1. This CDR3 region has 16 residues. Germline CDR1 is SQVTM and CDR2 is ANQGSEA. V was clipped by 6 bases and J by 7 bases; unmatched bases: 15. CDR3 in amino acids: CSVLNVGQGRHGELFF. For the CDR3, the DNA is TGCAGCGTCCTCAATGTGGGACAGGGACGTCACGGGGAGCTGTTTTTT.

The J gene is TRBJ1-2, the V gene TRBV4-1; 7 bases fit TRBD1. Germline lookup yields CDR1 MGHRA and CDR2 YSYEKL. The V gene end was trimmed by 3 bases and the J gene end by 8 bases; junction bases not matched to a gene: 12. There are 15 residues in the CDR3. As DNA, the CDR3 is TGCGCCAGCAGCCAGACGGCCGGGACAGCTATAGGCTACACCTTC. Protein sequence: CASSQTAGTAIGYTF.

The V gene is TRBV11-2, the J gene TRBJ2-7, with 9 bases that match TRBD1. The germline gives CDR1 SGHAT, CDR2 FQNNGV. Trimming at V came to 1 base and at J to 0 bases, leaving 4 bases not matched to a gene. The CDR3 has 16 amino acids. This chain's CDR3 is CASSLAGQGYSYEQYF. The DNA of the CDR3 is TGTGCCAGCAGCTTAGCGGGACAGGGTTACTCCTACGAGCAGTACTTC.

V gene TRBV5-6 combines with J gene TRBJ1-2, with D uncertain. V lost 5 bases and J 7 bases, leaving 12 bases between the germline ends. The CDR3 covers 12 residues. From germline, CDR1 is SGHDT and CDR2 YYEEEE. The chain's CDR3 is CASSVWSSGYTF. CDR3 DNA: TGTGCCAGCAGTGTTTGGAGCAGTGGCTACACCTTC.

This clone was observed once. The V gene is TRBV7-9, the J gene TRBJ1-3; D is uncertain. In germline, CDR1 is SEHNR, CDR2 FQNEAQ (reference sequence). The CDR3 has 12 residues. V shed 3 bases and J shed 8 bases, with 8 bases lying between them. CDR3 sequence: CASSFGWDTIYF. For the CDR3, the DNA is TGTGCCAGCAGCTTCGGGTGGGACACCATATATTTT.

This clone was seen a handful of times. This chain links TRBV6-5 with TRBJ1-2; TRBD1 aligns across 8 bases. Germline V gene sequence: CDR1 MNHEY, CDR2 SVGAGI. V lost 7 bases to trimming and J lost 6 bases; unmatched junction nucleotides: 10. The CDR3 totals 14 residues. CDR3 sequence: CASTRGSGGDGYTF. The CDR3 nucleotides read TGTGCCAGCACCCGAGGATCAGGGGGCGATGGCTACACCTTC.

This sequence joins TRBV5-6 and TRBJ1-5; a possible D gene is TRBD1 (5 bases). The V end was cut by 3 bases, the J end by 2 bases, with 15 bases between. Germline values: CDR1 SGHDT, CDR2 YYEEEE. There are 16 residues in the CDR3. The CDR3 sequence: CASSWDGRVGNQPQHF. In DNA, the CDR3 is TGTGCCAGCAGCTGGGATGGCAGGGTGGGCAATCAGCCCCAGCATTTT.

The gene calls are TRBV27 and TRBJ2-7; 10 bases map to TRBD1. The length of the CDR3 is 15 residues. After removal of 5 bases from V and 4 bases from J, the junction contained 8 bases not matched to a gene. The germline CDR1 and CDR2 sequences are MNHEY and SMNVEV (reference sequence). The CDR3 loop is CASSPRGTGAYEQYF. In nucleotides, the CDR3 is TGTGCCAGCAGTCCGAGGGGGACAGGGGCATACGAGCAGTACTTC.

J is TRBJ2-1 and V is TRBV18, with 7 bases aligning to TRBD1. Germline V lookup: CDR1 KGHSH, CDR2 LQKENI. Losses at the gene ends were 6 bases for V and 5 bases for J; bases not matched to a gene: 10. The CDR3 runs 15 residues. CDR3 nucleotides: TGTGCCAGCTCCGTAGGACAGGAGAAAGACAATGAGCAGTTCTTC. It is translated as CASSVGQEKDNEQFF.

The chain carries TRBV18 and TRBJ2-5; D is unresolved. The V end was cut by 1 base, the J end by 2 bases, with 11 bases between. Germline V CDR1 and CDR2: KGHSH, LQKENI. The CDR3 contains 15 residues. The CDR3 sequence: CASSPLRRGQETQYF. CDR3 nucleotide sequence: TGTGCCAGCTCACCACTCCGACGCGGACAAGAGACCCAGTACTTC. The full variable domain, in which reference TRBV18 and TRBJ2-5 provide the parts outside the CDR3, is NAGVMQNPRHLVRRRGQEARLRCSPMKGHSHVYWYRQLPEEGLKFMVYLQKENIIDESGMPKERFSAEFPKEGPSILRIQQVVRGDSAAYFCASSPLRRGQETQYFGPGTRLLVL.

The V gene is TRBV7-8, the J gene TRBJ1-1, with D possibly matching TRBD1 (5 bases). The germline V gene has CDR1 SGHVS and CDR2 FQNEAQ. The CDR3 is made up of 13 amino acids. Trimming removed 3 bases at V and 7 bases at J, with 12 bases between. The CDR3 sequence is CASSLSPQVEAFF. CDR3 nucleotides: TGTGCCAGCAGCTTGAGCCCACAGGTTGAAGCTTTCTTT.

This clone was seen only once. V is TRBV9 and J is TRBJ2-5; 7 bases are shared with TRBD2. Trimming at V came to 1 base and at J to 9 bases, leaving 12 bases not matched to a gene. Per the germline V gene, CDR1 is SGDLS and CDR2 is YYNGEE. The CDR3 extends over 15 amino acids. CDR3 DNA: TGTGCCAGCAGCGTAACGGGGGGACCATCTTCGGCCCAGTACTTC. Translating gives CASSVTGGPSSAQYF.

This clone appeared once. DNA for the CDR3: TGCGCCAGCAGGCCCGGGGAAGCGGGGGGGCCCAACGAGCAGTACTTC. Residues: CASRPGEAGGPNEQYF. The rearrangement joins TRBV5-1 to TRBJ2-7, with TRBD2 matching over 10 bases. The CDR3 sequence is 16 residues long. Germline loops: CDR1 SGHRS, CDR2 YFSETQ. The J segment lost 5 bases and the V segment lost 5 bases, leaving 13 bases of the junction unmatched.

The rearrangement joins TRBV2 to TRBJ2-6; D is perhaps TRBD1 (6 bases). The V and J ends lost 8 bases and 12 bases respectively, with 14 bases between them. CDR3 length: 12 residues. Germline V gene data show CDR1 as SNHLY and CDR2 as FYNNEI. The CDR3 spells CASGNREFVLTF. Written as DNA, the CDR3 is TGTGCCAGCGGGAACAGGGAGTTCGTCCTGACTTTC. Drawing the rest from reference TRBV2 and TRBJ2-6, the complete variable domain is EPEVTQTPSHQVTQMGQEVILRCVPISNHLYFYWYRQILGQKVEFLVSFYNNEISEKSEIFDDQFSVERPDGSNFTLKIRSTKLEDSAMYFCASGNREFVLTFGAGSRLTVL.

V usage is TRBV18 and J usage is TRBJ2-7, with a tentative D call TRBD2 (5 bases). V shed 5 bases and J shed 0 bases, with 11 bases lying between them. Germline lookup yields CDR1 KGHSH and CDR2 LQKENI. The CDR3 has 14 amino acids. Here the CDR3 reads CASSSLGGSYEQYF. The CDR3 DNA reads as TGTGCCAGCTCATCTCTCGGAGGCTCCTACGAGCAGTACTTC.

The chain uses TRBV5-1 and TRBJ1-1; tentatively, D is TRBD1 (6 bases). The CDR3 length is 14 residues. Per the germline V gene, CDR1 is SGHRS and CDR2 is YFSETQ. V lost 6 bases, J lost 5 bases, and 17 bases lay in between. CDR3 sequence (DNA): TGCGCCAGCACCCTGGACAGAGTTGGGACTGAAGCTTTCTTT. Residues: CASTLDRVGTEAFF.